This TCR beta chain was sequenced during a study of blood T cells in healthy people across ages (dated by TCRdb to between 2014 and 2016). For the study in its entirety: In model experiments, template switching captured about one uniquely barcoded TCR beta cDNA molecule for every two T cells. To avoid experimental bias, donors of different ages were randomly spread across the sequencing lanes. Two additional independent replicas of 1 million unique cDNA reads from the same blood draw were analyzed for two donors (one aged 18 to 30 and one aged 80 or older). The donors were divided into four age groups: young (average approximately 16 years), middle-aged (over 35), aged (about 60) and long-lived (roughly 82). Age-related changes in TCR beta repertoire diversity were measured in the study by deep sequencing normalized with unique cDNA molecular identifiers. The research as a whole found: Compared with the aged group, the long-lived group had more naive CD4+ T cells, fewer expanded clones and increased TCR diversity, suggesting age selection. Since profiling was done on bulk unsorted PBMCs, naive and antigen-experienced compartments could not be conclusively compared. Observed TCR beta diversity per million T cells fell roughly linearly with age, and a significant reduction was already apparent by age around 44. Estimates of total diversity based on one million sequenced T cells were considered lower bounds and underestimates. There was a strong correlation between observed TCR beta diversity and the percentage of naive T cells measured by flow cytometry. Because the CMV infection status of the donors was unknown, age-related changes in expanded clonotypes may potentially have been confounded.

Donors were under 40 systemically healthy Caucasian individuals from Russia aged roughly 6 to 90 years. Approximately 9.3 milliliters of peripheral blood were drawn from each donor into EDTA-treated Vacutainer tubes. Ficoll-Paque density-gradient centrifugation was used to isolate PBMCs, with at least 6 million obtained per sample. Trizol reagent was used to extract total RNA from PBMCs, with at least 6 micrograms per sample. The percentages of naive CD45RAhigh/CD27high T cells were determined by flow cytometry on a PBMC aliquot from every donor. A few counts support this clonotype. The antigen it recognizes is unknown. There are no base qualities to consult, and no much larger clone falls within one base. Library preparation was by 5' RACE. Sequencing was performed on an Illumina HiSeq 2500. A second PCR of about 6 to 12 cycles was run with a J-beta primer mix and a sample-barcoded 5' primer. A template-switch 5' adaptor carrying 12 random nucleotides introduced a unique molecular identifier onto each TCR beta cDNA molecule. At least 3 million CDR3-containing paired-end reads were obtained from each sample. All of the RNA was converted into first-strand cDNA using the Mint cDNA synthesis kit, with a TRBC-specific oligonucleotide serving as the primer. Following uracil-DNA glycosylase treatment, all cDNA underwent a first 18-cycle PCR with the universal primers M1SS and BC2_uni_R. As for how the authors treated the data: Each sample was normalized by randomly selecting 1 million high-quality reads, each carrying a distinct molecular identifier. Instead of being binned into consensus sequences, reads that shared molecular identifiers were thrown out. MiTCR, with a Q25 quality threshold and the strictest error-elimination algorithm, was used for CDR3 identification, clonotype clustering and error correction. A nonparametric unseen species model using Euler transformation provided a lower-bound estimate of total TCR beta diversity. TCRdb's own reprocessing of the public reads used fastp at Q25 and MiXCR and kept productive beta chains. Here each entry gathers all rows of one CDR3 protein and keeps the most common genes and DNA. V and J calls and clone size were set by TCRdb, not the authors. The sample contains about 800,000 distinct CDR3 sequences, roughly 60% of them found a single time. The ten largest account for about 20% of the sample.

The CDR3 has 15 amino acids, counting the end cysteine and phenylalanine. Just CDR3 DNA is preserved here, 45 bases in frame from base 1. Ends trimmed: V by 7 bases, J by 3 bases; bases unmatched to a gene: 8. CDR1 and CDR2 were assigned from the germline V gene (reference sequence) as SEHNR and FQNEAQ. The chain joins TRBV7-9 to TRBJ2-7; 11 middle bases align to TRBD2. Sequenced material: blood. The receptor was isolated from a man between 25 and 39 years old in good health. The CDR3 loop reads CASTPGTSGFYEQYF. In nucleotides, the sequence is TGTGCCAGCACCCCCGGGACTAGCGGATTCTACGAGCAGTACTTC.